One T cell receptor beta chain is described in this entry. The data are from a study of blood T cell repertoires in COVID-19. Method: immunoSEQ multiplex PCR; TCRdb's copy keeps in-frame clones and lacks some. The table lists around 85,000 clones, roughly 89% of them singletons. There are 15 residues in the CDR3. The V end was cut by 1 base, the J end by 2 bases, with 12 bases between. CDR1 is LGHNA and CDR2 is YNFKEQ in the germline V gene. The J gene is TRBJ2-7, the V gene TRBV4-2, with a weak D call TRBD2 (5 bases). The sequence was obtained from a woman between 45 and 65 years old with acute COVID-19. Input material: PBMCs or T cells enriched from blood (not recorded which). The CDR3 region is CASSQVSGITYEQYF. DNA of the CDR3: TGTGCCAGCAGCCAAGTTTCGGGGATAACCTACGAGCAGTACTTC.